A selection of T cell receptor beta chains follows, all from one sample in a study of blood T cell repertoires in COVID-19. The repertoire was sequenced with immunoSEQ multiplex PCR; TCRdb's copy has only in-frame clones and lacks some. Among about 180,000 clones listed, roughly 88% were seen once. Sample: peripheral blood. All receptors come from a woman of 80 years or more with acute or convalescent COVID-19. Both conserved end residues are part of each CDR3. D genes are given only for firm matches. Part of the rows lack a size; the others show once, few, many or a class for expanded clones.

cdr3_aa	cdr3_nt	d_call	j_call	v_call	clone_size
CASSSRLAGGTDTQYF	TGTGCCAGCAGCTCGAGACTAGCGGGGGGCACAGATACGCAGTATTTT	TRBD2	TRBJ2-3	TRBV7-3	.
CAISEVQGQFAGELFF	TGTGCCATCAGTGAAGTCCAGGGACAGTTCGCCGGGGAGCTGTTTTTT	TRBD1	TRBJ2-2	TRBV10-3	.
CASSWTSGGATYNEQFF	TGCGCCAGCAGCTGGACTAGCGGGGGGGCCACCTACAATGAGCAGTTCTTC	TRBD2	TRBJ2-1	TRBV5-1	once
CASSEETREQYF	TGTGCCAGCAGCGAAGAGACACGCGAGCAGTACTTC	.	TRBJ2-7	TRBV7-9	few
CSVRWGGTTRQQYF	TGCAGCGTCCGCTGGGGGGGGACGACTAGACAGCAGTACTTC	TRBD2	TRBJ2-7	TRBV29-1	.
CASSQDAGRTEAFF	TGTGCCAGCAGTCAAGACGCGGGGCGGACTGAAGCTTTCTTT	.	TRBJ1-1	TRBV3-1/TRBV3-2	.
CASSLGWGLALSADTQYF	TGCGCCAGCAGCTTGGGGTGGGGGCTAGCATTAAGCGCAGATACGCAGTATTTT	.	TRBJ2-3	TRBV5-1	.
CASSPRDRAGSYEQYF	TGCGCCAGCAGCCCACGGGACAGGGCGGGCTCCTACGAGCAGTACTTC	TRBD1	TRBJ2-7	TRBV5-1	.
CAWSETGGKQPQHF	TGTGCCTGGAGTGAGACAGGGGGCAAACAGCCCCAGCATTTT	TRBD1	TRBJ1-5	TRBV30	.
CASSPGAGMPRQETQYF	TGTGCCAGCAGCCCCGGCGCCGGGATGCCTCGTCAAGAGACCCAGTACTTC	.	TRBJ2-5	TRBV5-5	.
CAISQQGDYGYTF	TGTGCCATCAGTCAACAGGGAGACTATGGCTACACCTTC	.	TRBJ1-2	TRBV10-3	.
CASSYGLAGVQNEQYF	TGTGCCAGCAGCTACGGACTAGCGGGGGTTCAAAACGAGCAGTACTTC	TRBD2	TRBJ2-7	TRBV11-2	few
CASKGQRLANYGYTF	TGTGCCAGCAAGGGGCAGAGGTTAGCTAACTATGGCTACACCTTC	.	TRBJ1-2	TRBV6-6	.
CASRVGLAGTGELFF	TGTGCCAGCAGGGTAGGACTAGCGGGGACCGGGGAGCTGTTTTTT	TRBD2	TRBJ2-2	TRBV5-4	.
CASSQDRGSSYNEQFF	TGTGCCAGCAGCCAAGATCGCGGAAGCTCCTACAATGAGCAGTTCTTC	.	TRBJ2-1	TRBV4-2	few
CSASGQGGSEAFF	TGCAGCGCTTCCGGACAGGGAGGATCGGAAGCTTTCTTT	TRBD1	TRBJ1-1	TRBV29-1	few
CAISESGRAHGYTF	TGTGCCATCAGTGAGTCGGGCAGGGCTCATGGCTACACCTTC	.	TRBJ1-2	TRBV10-3	.
CASSRDSQNTGELFF	TGTGCCAGCAGCCGGGACAGCCAGAACACCGGGGAGCTGTTTTTT	TRBD1	TRBJ2-2	TRBV5-4	.
CASSPGRGTDTQYF	TGTGCCAGCAGCCCAGGGCGTGGCACAGATACGCAGTATTTT	.	TRBJ2-3	TRBV3-1/TRBV3-2	once
CASSPLAGANVLTF	TGTGCCAGCAGCCCCCTTGCTGGGGCCAACGTCCTGACTTTC	.	TRBJ2-6	TRBV9	.
CASSETGGRTEAFF	TGTGCCAGCAGCGAGACAGGGGGCCGGACTGAAGCTTTCTTT	TRBD1	TRBJ1-1	TRBV7-8	.
CASSLREGETQYF	TGTGCCAGCAGCCTGAGGGAGGGAGAGACCCAGTACTTC	TRBD2	TRBJ2-5	TRBV12-3/TRBV12-4	.
CSATLEGGYTF	TGCAGTGCTACTCTGGAGGGCGGCTACACCTTC	.	TRBJ1-2	TRBV20-1	many
CASRQLAAGDEQFF	TGTGCCAGTAGGCAACTAGCGGCCGGGGATGAGCAGTTCTTC	TRBD2	TRBJ2-1	TRBV19	.
CASSQQMSTFYGYTF	TGTGCCAGCAGCCAACAAATGAGCACCTTCTATGGCTACACCTTC	.	TRBJ1-2	TRBV14	.
CSASTFLPQSGANVLTF	TGCAGTGCTAGTACCTTCCTCCCCCAGTCTGGGGCCAACGTCCTGACTTTC	.	TRBJ2-6	TRBV20-1	.
CASRGQGAAEQYF	TGCGCCAGCAGAGGACAGGGAGCGGCCGAGCAGTACTTC	TRBD1	TRBJ2-7	TRBV10-1	once
CASSQDKGRGAFF	TGTGCCAGCAGCCAAGATAAGGGACGGGGGGCTTTCTTT	.	TRBJ1-1	TRBV3-1/TRBV3-2	.
CATSDSTALNEKLFF	TGTGCCACCAGTGATTCGACAGCTCTTAATGAAAAACTGTTTTTT	.	TRBJ1-4	TRBV24-1	.
CASSVARTGYTDTQYF	TGTGCCAGCAGTGTCGCCCGGACAGGGTATACAGATACGCAGTATTTT	TRBD1	TRBJ2-3	TRBV6-1	.
CASSSGTYNSPLHF	TGCGCCAGCAGCTCCGGGACCTATAATTCACCCCTCCACTTT	.	TRBJ1-6	TRBV5-1	.
CASSGGYETQYF	TGCGCCAGCAGCGGCGGGTACGAGACCCAGTACTTC	.	TRBJ2-5	TRBV5-1	.
CASSHFGTGVWNEQFF	TGTGCCAGCAGCCATTTCGGGACGGGAGTTTGGAATGAGCAGTTCTTC	.	TRBJ2-1	TRBV14	few
CASSQRQALGEKLFF	TGTGCCAGCAGCCAGCGACAGGCTCTTGGGGAAAAACTGTTTTTT	.	TRBJ1-4	TRBV14	.
CASSLLQGNYGYTF	TGCGCCAGCAGCTTGCTACAGGGGAACTATGGCTACACCTTC	TRBD1	TRBJ1-2	TRBV5-1	.
CAGGQGTYEQYF	TGTGCCGGAGGACAGGGGACCTACGAGCAGTACTTC	TRBD1	TRBJ2-7	TRBV2	.
CAWSSRRGRNSPLHF	TGTGCCTGGAGTTCCCGAAGGGGCCGTAATTCACCCCTCCACTTT	.	TRBJ1-6	TRBV30	.
CASSPDREDGYTF	TGTGCCAGCTCACCGGACAGGGAGGATGGCTACACCTTC	TRBD1	TRBJ1-2	TRBV18	few
CATSRSSGASQYF	TGTGCCACCAGCAGATCTAGTGGGGCTTCCCAGTACTTC	.	TRBJ2-5	TRBV15	.
CASRLRRATEAFF	TGTGCCAGCAGACTACGGAGGGCCACTGAAGCTTTCTTT	.	TRBJ1-1	TRBV6-6	.
CAPTSGGRPEGGELFF	TGTGCCCCGACTAGCGGGGGACGGCCCGAAGGCGGGGAGCTGTTTTTT	TRBD2	TRBJ2-2	TRBV7-9	.
CASSRGDLLAKNIQYF	TGTGCCAGCAGCCGGGGGGACCTTTTAGCCAAAAACATTCAGTACTTC	TRBD2	TRBJ2-4	TRBV7-9	.
CASSTGTGREKLFF	TGTGCCAGCAGTACCGGGACAGGGAGGGAAAAACTGTTTTTT	TRBD1	TRBJ1-4	TRBV5-6	.
CASSPRVGQRKQNTEAFF	TGTGCCAGCAGCCCAAGAGTGGGACAGCGAAAACAGAACACTGAAGCTTTCTTT	TRBD1	TRBJ1-1	TRBV5-4	.
CASRAGTGMAYGYTF	TGTGCCAGCAGAGCCGGGACAGGGATGGCCTATGGCTACACCTTC	TRBD1	TRBJ1-2	TRBV3-1/TRBV3-2	.
CASSLTGDQPQHF	TGTGCCAGCAGCCTCACAGGGGACCAGCCCCAGCATTTT	TRBD1	TRBJ1-5	TRBV7-2	.
CASSLGLVAGGELFF	TGTGCCAGCAGCTTGGGACTAGTAGCGGGCGGGGAGCTGTTTTTT	TRBD2	TRBJ2-2	TRBV7-9	.
CASSLTTGGADTQYF	TGTGCCAGCAGTTTAACGACAGGGGGCGCAGATACGCAGTATTTT	TRBD1	TRBJ2-3	TRBV27	.